The text below deals with one TCR beta chain. This clone's antigen is unknown. No clone much larger than this one lies a single base away; base qualities are absent. The method was the immunoSEQ multiplex PCR assay. The study's own analysis went as follows. A statistical classification framework was built for diagnosing cytomegalovirus status from the catalog of TCR beta chain sequences. Imported from immuneACCESS, the table was reduced by TCRdb to in-frame sequences with V and J called. These copies leave out some clones; in studies compared against another copy, an unresolved V gene accounts for under half, and the cause of the remainder is not known. That table supplies the V and J calls and clone size; D and trimming were determined from the DNA. For this sample there are fewer than 350,000 clones; approximately 90% appear just once. Together, the top ten hold about 0.85% of the sample. The donors belonged to the validation cohort of under 150 subjects, which was separate from the approximately 700-subject first cohort.

The cysteine opens and the phenylalanine closes a CDR3 of 12 amino acids. Just CDR3 DNA is preserved here, 36 bases in frame from base 1. V loses 4 bases, J loses 7 bases, and the germline ends lie 10 bases apart. Looking up the germline V gene yields CDR1 MDHEN and CDR2 SYDVKM. These data originate in a study of cytomegalovirus exposure and HLA in healthy donors (dated by TCRdb to 2016 to 2017). Regarding the study in general: According to a later analysis, the 120 validation repertoires were produced on the same platform as the roughly 720 repertoires of the first cohort. Along with the approximately 670-subject first cohort, a separate validation cohort of 120 different subjects was used. To predict cytomegalovirus infection status, the study brought together high-throughput TCR immunosequencing, statistical association of individual TCRs with disease status, and machine learning. The aim of the study was to test whether cataloging public T cell receptors could identify signatures of past pathogen exposure. Paper-wide results and their limitations: Of the cluster scores, 90% to 95% were above 0 in a later analysis, which found that TCRs clustered in the first cohort also tended to co-occur in the 95 to 150 validation repertoires. The study gave a list of 150 to 200 TCR beta chains associated with cytomegalovirus. The authors suggested that the approach could potentially be extended to other disease states and immunological phenotypes. A few of the identified cytomegalovirus-associated TCR beta chains were confirmed in vitro to be specific for cytomegalovirus antigens. Cytomegalovirus status was reported to be diagnosed by the classifier with high specificity and sensitivity in both the original and validation cohorts. Across donors, most TCR sequences were observed very rarely, whereas some public TCRs were present in many individuals. The validation cohort had no HLA typing available for a later analysis, so co-occurrence within that cohort was assessed over all 130 or so repertoires.

This TCR derives from a woman younger than 30 in good health and CMV-seronegative. Sequenced material: PBMCs. The rearrangement combines TRBV28 with TRBJ1-2; no D segment can be confidently identified. The DNA is TGTGCCAGCAGTTCATCGGTACTTGGCTACACCTTC. This codes for CASSSSVLGYTF.